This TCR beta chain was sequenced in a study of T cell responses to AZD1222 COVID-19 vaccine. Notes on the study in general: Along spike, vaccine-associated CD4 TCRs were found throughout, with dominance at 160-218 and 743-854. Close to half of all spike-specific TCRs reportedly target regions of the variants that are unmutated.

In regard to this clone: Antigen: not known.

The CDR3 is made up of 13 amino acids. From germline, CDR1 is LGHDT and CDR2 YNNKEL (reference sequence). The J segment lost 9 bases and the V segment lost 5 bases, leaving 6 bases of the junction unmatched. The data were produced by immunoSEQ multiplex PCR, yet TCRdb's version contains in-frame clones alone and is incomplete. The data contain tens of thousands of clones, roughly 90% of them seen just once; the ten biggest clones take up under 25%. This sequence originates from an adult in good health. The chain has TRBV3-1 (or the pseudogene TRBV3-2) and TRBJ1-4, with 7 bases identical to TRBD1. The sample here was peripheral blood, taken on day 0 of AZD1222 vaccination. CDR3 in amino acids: CASSGQGQQKLFF. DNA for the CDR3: TGTGCCAGCAGCGGCCAGGGACAGCAAAAACTGTTTTTT.